The T cell receptor beta chain described here comes from a study of post-analysis software for immune sequencing data (dated by TCRdb to about 2015). Broadly, across the study: The recorded disease courses included relapsing-remitting, secondary progressive and progressive-relapsing multiple sclerosis, and some patients had no subtype annotation. The patient repertoires were compared against 11 previously published healthy control repertoires obtained from donors aged 6 to 25 years. A subset of samples was prepared in parallel using single-end sample barcoding, then pooled and co-amplified after Illumina adapter ligation. On the study overall, not on this receptor specifically: Direct clustering with F measure showed strong co-clustering of samples prepared in the same batch, prompting a batch-effect correction. The control group was slightly older than the multiple sclerosis patient group. Roughly 5 TRBV segments, including TRBV5-6, TRBV5-1 and TRBV20-1, were significantly more frequent in patients than controls. Compared with controls, multiple sclerosis patients had significantly lower normalized Chao1 diversity, a finding suggesting substantial peripheral T-cell clonal expansion.

Libraries came from PCR. Instrument on record: Illumina HiSeq 2500. To reduce PCR and sequencing biases, unique molecular identifiers were built into the TCR beta cDNA libraries. Every 1 to 10 million input T cells yielded around 500,000 cDNA molecules, meaning each molecule approximated one T cell. The patient libraries were prepared and sequenced with the same protocol used for the earlier healthy control dataset. Samples belonging to the same batch were prepared together, multiplexed and sequenced on a shared HiSeq lane. From the authors' description of their analysis: Raw barcoded reads were processed with MIGEC, discarding single-read molecular identifier groups before consensus assembly and CDR3 extraction. VDJtools was used for post-analysis of the clonotype tables, and diversity was normalized by down-sampling every dataset to the size of the smallest sample. To correct batch-related cross-sample contamination, repertoire overlap clustering matched CDR3 amino acid sequences but not nucleotide sequences. The raw public data were reprocessed by TCRdb itself: fastp quality trimming at Q25, MiXCR clonotype calling, in-frame beta chains only. Identical CDR3 proteins give one entry, which carries the most common genes and DNA. It is TCRdb's table, rather than the study itself, that gives the V and J calls and clone size. The sample table lists hundreds of thousands of distinct CDR3 sequences, 30% of them with a count of one. The ten largest clonotypes hold 0.5% to 0.6% of the sample.

This clonotype was detected only a few times. Its cognate antigen has yet to be identified. There are no base qualities to consult, and no much larger clone falls within one base. To demonstrate the VDJtools post-analysis software, the study profiled TCR beta repertoires from the peripheral blood of about a dozen young patients with multiple sclerosis. The patients with multiple sclerosis were children and adolescents between roughly 6 and 16 years of age. The cysteine opens and the phenylalanine closes a CDR3 of 16 amino acids. The read is trimmed to its CDR3 DNA, 48 bases read in frame from base 1. For CDR1 and CDR2, the germline V gene lists SGHTA and FQGNSA. The germline ends are 27 bases apart after V is trimmed by 5 bases and J by 10 bases.

Sequencing was performed on blood. The chain is encoded by TRBV7-2 joined to TRBJ2-7; a tentative D match to TRBD1 spans 5 bases. This TCR was sampled from a girl aged 5 to 17 with multiple sclerosis. The CDR3 here reads CASSLNRRVRAEAQYF. The DNA sequence follows: TGTGCCAGCAGCCTAAACCGTCGGGTCAGGGCAGAGGCCCAGTACTTC.